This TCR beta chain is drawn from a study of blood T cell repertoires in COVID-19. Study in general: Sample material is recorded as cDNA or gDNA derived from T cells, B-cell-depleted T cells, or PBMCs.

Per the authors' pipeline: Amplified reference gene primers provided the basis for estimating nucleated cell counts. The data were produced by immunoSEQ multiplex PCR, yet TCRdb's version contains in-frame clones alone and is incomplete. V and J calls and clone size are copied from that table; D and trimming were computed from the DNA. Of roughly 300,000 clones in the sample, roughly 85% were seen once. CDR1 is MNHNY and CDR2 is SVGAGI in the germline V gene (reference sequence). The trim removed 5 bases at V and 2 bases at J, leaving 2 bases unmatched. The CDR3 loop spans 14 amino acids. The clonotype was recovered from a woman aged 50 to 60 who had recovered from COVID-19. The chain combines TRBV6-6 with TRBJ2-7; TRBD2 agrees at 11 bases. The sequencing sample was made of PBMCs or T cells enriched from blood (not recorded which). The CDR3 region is CASSPTSGTYEQYF. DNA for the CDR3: TGTGCCAGCAGTCCGACTAGCGGGACCTACGAGCAGTACTTC.